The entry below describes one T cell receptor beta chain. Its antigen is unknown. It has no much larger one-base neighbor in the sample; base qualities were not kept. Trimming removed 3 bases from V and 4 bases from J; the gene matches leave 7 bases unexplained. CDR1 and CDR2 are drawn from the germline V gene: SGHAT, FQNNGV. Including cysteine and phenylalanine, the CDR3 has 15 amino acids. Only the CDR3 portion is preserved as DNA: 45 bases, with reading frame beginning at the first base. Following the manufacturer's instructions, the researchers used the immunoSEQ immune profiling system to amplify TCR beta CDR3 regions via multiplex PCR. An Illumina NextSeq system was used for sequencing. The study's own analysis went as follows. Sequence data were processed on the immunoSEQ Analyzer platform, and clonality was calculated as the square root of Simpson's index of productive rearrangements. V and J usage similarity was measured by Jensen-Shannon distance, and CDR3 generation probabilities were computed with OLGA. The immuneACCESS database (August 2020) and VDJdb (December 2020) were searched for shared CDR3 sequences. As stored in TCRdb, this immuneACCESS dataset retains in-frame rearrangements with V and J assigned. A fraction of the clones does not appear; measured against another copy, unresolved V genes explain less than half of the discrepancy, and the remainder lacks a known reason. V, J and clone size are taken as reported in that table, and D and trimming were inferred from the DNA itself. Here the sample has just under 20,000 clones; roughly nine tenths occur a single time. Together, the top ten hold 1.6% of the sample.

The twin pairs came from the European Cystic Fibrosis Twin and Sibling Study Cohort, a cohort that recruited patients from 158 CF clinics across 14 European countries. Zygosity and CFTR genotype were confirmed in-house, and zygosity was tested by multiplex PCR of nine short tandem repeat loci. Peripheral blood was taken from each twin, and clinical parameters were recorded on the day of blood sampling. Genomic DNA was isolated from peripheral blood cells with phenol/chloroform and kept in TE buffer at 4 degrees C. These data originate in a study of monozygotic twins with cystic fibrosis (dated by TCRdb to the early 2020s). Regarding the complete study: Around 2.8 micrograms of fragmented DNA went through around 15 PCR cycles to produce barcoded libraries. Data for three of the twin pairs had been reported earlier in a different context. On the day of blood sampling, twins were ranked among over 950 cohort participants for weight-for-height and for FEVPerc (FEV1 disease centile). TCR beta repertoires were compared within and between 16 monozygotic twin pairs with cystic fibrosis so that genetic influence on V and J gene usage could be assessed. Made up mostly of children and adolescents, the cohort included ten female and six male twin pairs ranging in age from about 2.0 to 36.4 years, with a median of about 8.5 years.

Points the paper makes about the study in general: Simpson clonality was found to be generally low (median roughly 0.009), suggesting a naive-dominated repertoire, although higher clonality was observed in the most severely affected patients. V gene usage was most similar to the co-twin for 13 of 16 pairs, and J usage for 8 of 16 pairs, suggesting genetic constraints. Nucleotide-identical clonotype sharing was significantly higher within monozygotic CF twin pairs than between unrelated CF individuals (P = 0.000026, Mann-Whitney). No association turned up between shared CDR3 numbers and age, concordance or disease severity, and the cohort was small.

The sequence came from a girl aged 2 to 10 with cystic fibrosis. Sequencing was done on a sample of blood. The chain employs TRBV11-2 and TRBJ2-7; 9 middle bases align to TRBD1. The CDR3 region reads CASSLQQGARYEQYF. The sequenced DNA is TGTGCCAGCAGCTTGCAACAGGGGGCGAGATACGAGCAGTACTTC.